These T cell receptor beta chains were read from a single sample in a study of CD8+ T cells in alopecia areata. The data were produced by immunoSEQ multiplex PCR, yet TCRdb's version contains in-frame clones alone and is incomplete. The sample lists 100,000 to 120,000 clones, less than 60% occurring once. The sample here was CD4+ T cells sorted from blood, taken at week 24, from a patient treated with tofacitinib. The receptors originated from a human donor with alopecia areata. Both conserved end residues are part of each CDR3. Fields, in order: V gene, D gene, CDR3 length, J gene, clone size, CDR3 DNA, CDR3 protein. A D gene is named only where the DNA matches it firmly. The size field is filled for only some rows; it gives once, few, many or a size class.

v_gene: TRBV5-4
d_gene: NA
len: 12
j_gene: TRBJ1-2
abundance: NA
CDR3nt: TGTGCCAGCAGCTTTGGATTTGATGGCTACACCTTC
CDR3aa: CASSFGFDGYTF

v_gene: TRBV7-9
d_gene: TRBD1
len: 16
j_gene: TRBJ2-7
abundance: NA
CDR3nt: TGTGCCAGCAGCCCCCAACCGGGACAGGGAGGCGGGTTGCAGTACTTC
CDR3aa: CASSPQPGQGGGLQYF

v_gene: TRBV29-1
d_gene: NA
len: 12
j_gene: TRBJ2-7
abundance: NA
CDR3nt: TGCAGCGTTGGGGGGGTAACCTACGAGCAGTACTTC
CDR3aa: CSVGGVTYEQYF

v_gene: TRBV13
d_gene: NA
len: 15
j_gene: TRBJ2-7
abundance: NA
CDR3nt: TGTGCCAGCAGCCCGCGTTCAGGGCAGGGAGGCGAGCAGTACTTC
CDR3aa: CASSPRSGQGGEQYF

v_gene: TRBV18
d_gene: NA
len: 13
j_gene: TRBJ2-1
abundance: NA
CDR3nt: TGTGCCAGCTCACCCGGGAAAGGGAATGAGCAGTTCTTC
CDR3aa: CASSPGKGNEQFF

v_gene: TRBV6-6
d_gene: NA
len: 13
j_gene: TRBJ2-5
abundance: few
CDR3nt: TGTGCCAGCAGTTACTCGTCCGAAGAGACCCAGTACTTC
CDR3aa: CASSYSSEETQYF

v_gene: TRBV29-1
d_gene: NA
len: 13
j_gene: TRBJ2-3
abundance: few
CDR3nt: TGCAGCGCCCATCGAACAGCACTTGATACGCAGTATTTT
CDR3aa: CSAHRTALDTQYF

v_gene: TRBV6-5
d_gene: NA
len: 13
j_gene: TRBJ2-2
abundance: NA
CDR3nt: TGTGCCAGCACACGTAACCCCCCTGGGGAGCTGTTTTTT
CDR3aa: CASTRNPPGELFF

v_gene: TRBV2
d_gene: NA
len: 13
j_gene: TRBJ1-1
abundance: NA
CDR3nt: TGTGCCAGCAGTGAAGAGGTGAACACTGAAGCTTTCTTT
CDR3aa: CASSEEVNTEAFF

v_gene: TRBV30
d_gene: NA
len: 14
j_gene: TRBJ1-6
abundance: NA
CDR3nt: TGTGCCTGGAGTGTGCTGGGGGGGGATTCACCCCTCCACTTT
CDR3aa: CAWSVLGGDSPLHF

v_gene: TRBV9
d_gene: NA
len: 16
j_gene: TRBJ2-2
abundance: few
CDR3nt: TGTGCCAGCAGCCAGACGTCTAGCCCCCCCACCGGGGAGCTGTTTTTT
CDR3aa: CASSQTSSPPTGELFF

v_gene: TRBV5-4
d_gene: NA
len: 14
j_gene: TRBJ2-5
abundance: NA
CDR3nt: TGTGCCAGCAGCACGGGACGGGCAAGGGAGACCCAGTACTTC
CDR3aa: CASSTGRARETQYF

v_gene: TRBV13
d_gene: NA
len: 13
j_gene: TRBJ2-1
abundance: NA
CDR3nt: TGTGCCAGCAGACAGGGACTCCGCTCCTATCAGTTCTTC
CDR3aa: CASRQGLRSYQFF

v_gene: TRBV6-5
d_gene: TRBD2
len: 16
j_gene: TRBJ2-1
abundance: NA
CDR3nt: TGTGCCAGCAGTTACTCGGGTAGCGGGGGATACAATGAGCAGTTCTTC
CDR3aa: CASSYSGSGGYNEQFF

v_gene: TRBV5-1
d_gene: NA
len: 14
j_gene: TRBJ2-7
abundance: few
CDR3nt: TGCGCCAGCAGCTTGGCCACGGACTCCTACGAGCAGTACTTC
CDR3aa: CASSLATDSYEQYF

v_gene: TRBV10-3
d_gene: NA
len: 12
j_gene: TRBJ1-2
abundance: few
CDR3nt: TGTGCCATCAGTGAGTCGAGTGTAGGCTACACCTTC
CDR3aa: CAISESSVGYTF

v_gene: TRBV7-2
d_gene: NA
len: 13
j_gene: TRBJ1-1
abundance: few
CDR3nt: TGTGCCAGCAGCTTCCGGCCCACGGCTGAAGCTTTCTTT
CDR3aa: CASSFRPTAEAFF

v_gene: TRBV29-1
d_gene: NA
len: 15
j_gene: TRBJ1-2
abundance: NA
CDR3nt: TGCAGCGTTGAGGGTCAAGGTTTGATAGACTATGGCTACACCTTC
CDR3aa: CSVEGQGLIDYGYTF

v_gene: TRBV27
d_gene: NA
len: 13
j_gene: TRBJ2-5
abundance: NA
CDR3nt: TGTGCCAGCAGGTACCGGGGACAAGAGACCCAGTACTTC
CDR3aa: CASRYRGQETQYF

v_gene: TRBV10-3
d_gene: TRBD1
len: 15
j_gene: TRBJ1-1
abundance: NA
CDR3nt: TGTGCCATCAGTGCCTATGGACAGGGTTGGACTGAAGCTTTCTTT
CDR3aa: CAISAYGQGWTEAFF

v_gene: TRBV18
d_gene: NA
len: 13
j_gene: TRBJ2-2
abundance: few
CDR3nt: TGTGCCAGCTCACCTCCCACTACCGGGGAGCTGTTTTTT
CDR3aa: CASSPPTTGELFF

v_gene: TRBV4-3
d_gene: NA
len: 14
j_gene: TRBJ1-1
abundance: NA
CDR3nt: TGCGCCAGCAGCCAACAGGGAAGGGACACTGAAGCTTTCTTT
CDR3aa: CASSQQGRDTEAFF

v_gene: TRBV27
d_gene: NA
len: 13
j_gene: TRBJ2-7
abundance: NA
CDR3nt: TGTGCCAGCAGCCCCCACGGGGGTTACGAGCAGTACTTC
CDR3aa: CASSPHGGYEQYF

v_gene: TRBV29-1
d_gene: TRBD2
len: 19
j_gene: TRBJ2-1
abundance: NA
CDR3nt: TGCAGCGTTGAAGATAGAGGGACTAGCGGGGGGACCCCCTACAATGAGCAGTTCTTC
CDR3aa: CSVEDRGTSGGTPYNEQFF